Below, 14 T cell receptor beta chains from the same sample are listed, as sequenced in a study of early T cells in non-severe SARS-CoV-2 infection. Each CDR3 protein gets one entry after TCRdb re-called the 5' RACE reads with MiXCR. The table shows roughly 63,000 distinct CDR3 sequences, with about 12% occurring only once. Sequencing was performed on whole blood, taken at baseline. The source of these receptors is an adult who was a healthcare worker with PCR-confirmed SARS-CoV-2 infection or an uninfected control (not recorded which). The donor label of this sample is uncertain.

Only a few counts were recorded for this clonotype. The V and J genes are TRBV6-1 and TRBJ1-4, with 8 nucleotides matching TRBD1. The CDR3 consists of 15 residues. V dropped 7 bases and J dropped 8; count of bases not matched to a gene: 12. Germline V CDR1 and CDR2: MNHNS, SASEGT. The CDR3 sequence is CASIHAGTGQEKLFF. CDR3 bases: TGTGCCAGCATCCACGCCGGGACAGGACAGGAAAAACTGTTTTTT.

In its sample, this clonotype is medium-sized. This chain joins TRBV27 and TRBJ1-5; D remains ambiguous. From germline, CDR1 is MNHEY and CDR2 SMNVEV (reference sequence). V gave up 3 bases and J gave up 1 base, with 4 bases separating them. The CDR3 is 13 residues long. The CDR3 sequence is CASSFLSNQPQHF. The DNA of the CDR3 is TGTGCCAGCAGTTTTTTGAGCAATCAGCCCCAGCATTTT.

The chain has TRBV18 and TRBJ1-6; 10 bases map to TRBD1. The CDR3 totals 17 residues. V was pared by 1 base and J by 12 bases, with 12 bases of the junction left unmatched. From germline, CDR1 is KGHSH and CDR2 LQKENI. CDR3 nucleotide sequence: TGTGCCAGCTCACCACGAAAAGGACAGGGGGAAGTTGAACCCCTCCACTTT. It translates to CASSPRKGQGEVEPLHF.

This clonotype was counted between two and nine times. The J gene is TRBJ2-1, the V gene TRBV3-1, with TRBD2 identical over 8 bases. Germline values: CDR1 LGHDT, CDR2 YNNKEL (reference sequence). The length of the CDR3 is 14 residues. Trimming at V came to 4 bases and at J to 9 bases, leaving 8 bases not matched to a gene. CDR3 nucleotide sequence: TGTGCCAGCAGCCGGTCCGGGGGGGCGGCTGAGCAGTTCTTC. Its protein product is CASSRSGGAAEQFF.

The V gene is TRBV6-1, the J gene TRBJ2-4, with 7 bases aligning to TRBD1. Trimming took 9 bases from V and 1 from J; bases not matched to a gene: 15. The CDR3 consists of 17 residues. Germline CDR1 is MNHNS and CDR2 is SASEGT. CDR3 loop: CASKSTGPVGAKNIQYF. The CDR3 coding sequence is TGTGCCAGTAAATCGACAGGGCCCGTTGGGGCCAAAAACATTCAGTACTTC.

J is TRBJ1-1 and V is TRBV10-3; 11 bases fit TRBD1. After removal of 5 bases from V and 10 bases from J, the junction contained 6 bases not matched to a gene. This CDR3 has 13 residues. The germline V gene encodes CDR1 ENHRY and CDR2 SYGVKD. CDR3 coding DNA: TGTGCCATCAGTATCGGGACAGGGGGACGAGCTTTCTTT. Translated: CAISIGTGGRAFF.

This clonotype was seen at least ten times. The chain is built from TRBV15 and TRBJ1-1; the D is unclear. The CDR3 totals 13 residues. CDR1 LNHNV and CDR2 YYDKDF come from the germline V gene (reference sequence). The V and J ends lost 1 base and 10 bases respectively, with 13 bases between them. CDR3 nucleotides: TGTGCCACCAGCAGAGGCATTGAGCAAGGAGCTTTCTTT. Its translation: CATSRGIEQGAFF.

V gene TRBV7-2 combines with J gene TRBJ2-5, with D uncertain. The CDR3 sequence is 13 residues long. Germline values: CDR1 SGHTA, CDR2 FQGNSA. V was trimmed by 0 bases and J by 3 bases, leaving 5 bases between them. The CDR3 DNA reads TGTGCCAGCAGCTTAGCACCAGAAGAGACCCAGTACTTC. Translation: CASSLAPEETQYF.

This clonotype was seen many times. The chain combines TRBV12-3 or TRBV12-4 with TRBJ1-3; 10 bases line up with TRBD1. The CDR3 is 17 amino acids. The V segment lost 5 bases and the J segment 2 bases; nucleotides outside the gene matches: 9. The CDR3 DNA sequence: TGTGCCAGCAGTGAACCGGGACAGGGGAGGGCTGGAAACACCATATATTTT. Translation: CASSEPGQGRAGNTIYF.

This clonotype was counted at least ten times. This chain connects TRBV7-6 to TRBJ2-1; D is tentatively TRBD1 or TRBD2 (5 bases each). This CDR3 has 14 amino acids. The germline V gene has CDR1 SGHVS and CDR2 FNYEAQ. V was shortened by 3 bases and J by 3 bases, with 9 bases between the two germline ends. This CDR3 reads CASSFGGNYNEQFF. CDR3 nucleotide sequence: TGTGCCAGCAGCTTTGGGGGTAACTACAATGAGCAGTTCTTC.

J is TRBJ2-2 and V is TRBV18; D might be TRBD2 (6 bases). V was shortened by 1 base and J by 0 bases, with 12 bases between the two germline ends. The CDR3 is made up of 17 amino acids. Per germline, CDR1 KGHSH and CDR2 LQKENI. This CDR3 reads CASSPLGTLPNTGELFF. Written as DNA, the CDR3 is TGTGCCAGCTCACCACTCGGGACTTTACCGAACACCGGGGAGCTGTTTTTT.

Note on this clonotype: A read error may be the cause here, since a much bigger clone is one base away. The chain combines TRBV20-1 with TRBJ1-2; TRBD1 aligns across 7 bases. The germline gives CDR1 DFQATT, CDR2 SNEGSKA (reference sequence). V dropped 3 bases and J dropped 4; count of bases not matched to a gene: 5. This CDR3 has 13 residues. The CDR3 nucleotides read TGCAGTGCTAGTATGGGACAGACCTATGGCTACACCTTC. The encoded protein is CSASMGQTYGYTF.

This clonotype was counted many times. This sequence joins TRBV5-1 and TRBJ1-6; tentative D call: TRBD1 (6 bases). V was cut by 0 bases and J by 10 bases, with 17 bases left in between. Germline CDR1 and CDR2: SGHRS and YFSETQ. The CDR3 extends over 16 amino acids. The CDR3 sequence is CASSLEASGGRSPLHF. In DNA, the CDR3 is TGCGCCAGCAGCTTGGAAGCATCGGGGGGCAGGTCACCCCTCCACTTT.

Ten or more counts support this clonotype. The V gene is TRBV7-8, the J gene TRBJ2-1; TRBD2 matches 9 bases. Germline V gene lookup returns CDR1 SGHVS and CDR2 FQNEAQ. V dropped 2 bases and J dropped 8; count of bases not matched to a gene: 10. There are 16 residues in the CDR3. The DNA for the CDR3 is TGTGCCAGCAGCTTATCCTCTAGCGGGGTGGGGGATGAGCAGTTCTTC. Translation: CASSLSSSGVGDEQFF.